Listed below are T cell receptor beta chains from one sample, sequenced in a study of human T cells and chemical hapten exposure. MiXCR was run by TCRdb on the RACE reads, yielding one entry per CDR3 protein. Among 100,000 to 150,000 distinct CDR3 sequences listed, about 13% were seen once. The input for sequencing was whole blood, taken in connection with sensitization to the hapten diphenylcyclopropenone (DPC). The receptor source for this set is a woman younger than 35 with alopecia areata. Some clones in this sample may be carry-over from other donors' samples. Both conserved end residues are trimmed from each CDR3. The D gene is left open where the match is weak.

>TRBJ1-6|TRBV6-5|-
ATRKLSNSPLH
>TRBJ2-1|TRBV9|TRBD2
ASSPGTSGRSEQF
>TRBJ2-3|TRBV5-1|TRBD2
ASSLDPSGGEEY
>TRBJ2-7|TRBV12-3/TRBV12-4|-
ASSLRQSYEQY
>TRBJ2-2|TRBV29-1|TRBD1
SVEDWGTGTENTGELF
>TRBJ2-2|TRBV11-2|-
ASSFRATGELF
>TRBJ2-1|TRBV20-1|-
SAWMHEQF
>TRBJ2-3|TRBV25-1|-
ASSDGRGSTDTQY
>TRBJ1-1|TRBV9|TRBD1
ASSVADRVGSEAF
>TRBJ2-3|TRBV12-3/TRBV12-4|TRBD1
AGQAGHTDTQY
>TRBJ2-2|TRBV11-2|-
ASRRLGGNTGELF
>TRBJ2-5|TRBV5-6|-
ASSSQGLYETQY
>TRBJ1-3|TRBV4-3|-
ASSQVAGEPGNTIY
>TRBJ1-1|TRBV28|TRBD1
ASSLDQGGTEAF
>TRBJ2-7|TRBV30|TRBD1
ASRDSYEQY
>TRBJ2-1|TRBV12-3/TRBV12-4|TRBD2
ASSTTSGGALEQF
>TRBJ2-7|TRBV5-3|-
ARSLSHPSYEQY
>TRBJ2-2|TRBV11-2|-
ASSLFGGTGELF
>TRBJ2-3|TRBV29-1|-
SVEVRGTVTDTQY
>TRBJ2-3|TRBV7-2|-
ASSLSSADTQY
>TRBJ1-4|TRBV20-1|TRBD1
SVRDRGRLGVDEKLF
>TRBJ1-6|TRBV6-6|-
ASSYLGYNSPLH
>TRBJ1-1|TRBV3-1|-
ASSPYGTEAF
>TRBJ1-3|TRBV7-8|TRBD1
ASSLPPTGSVSGSGNTIY
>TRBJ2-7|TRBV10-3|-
AISGVGSSYEQY
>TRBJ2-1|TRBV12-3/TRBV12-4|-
ASTSQSYNEQF
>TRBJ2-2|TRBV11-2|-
ASSLNTGTGELF
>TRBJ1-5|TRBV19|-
ASKFRNQPQH
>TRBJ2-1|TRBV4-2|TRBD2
ASSQDPLTSGGVVF
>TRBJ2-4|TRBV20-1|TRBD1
SADRVGKNIQY
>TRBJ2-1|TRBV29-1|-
SVEVVEQF
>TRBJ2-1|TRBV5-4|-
ASSSRERHNEQF
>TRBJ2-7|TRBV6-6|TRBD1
ASNPGQGYEQY
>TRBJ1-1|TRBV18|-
ASSPGVPNTEAF
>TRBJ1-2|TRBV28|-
ASSLGLIYGYT
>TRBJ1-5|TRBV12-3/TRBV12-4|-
ASTLGGRGGNQPQH
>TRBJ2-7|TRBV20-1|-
SVKDRRSYEQY
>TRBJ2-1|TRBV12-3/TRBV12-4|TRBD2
ASRGLAGVNEQF
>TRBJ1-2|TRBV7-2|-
ASSGIGANYGYT
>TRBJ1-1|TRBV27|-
ASRVGVGTEAF
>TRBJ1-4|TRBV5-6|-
ASSHWTDEKLF